Following are 26 T cell receptor beta chains from one sample sequenced in a study of T cell repertoires in cytomegalovirus infection. TCRdb recomputed calls from the reads with MiXCR, one row per CDR3 protein. In the table there are some 500,000 distinct CDR3 sequences, roughly a third of which are singletons. No antigen has been identified for these receptors. The sequencing here drew on cultured PBMCs, taken from culture after CMV antigen stimulation. The receptors originated from a human donor in good health (CMV status not recorded). Some clones in this sample may be carry-over from other donors' samples.

This clonotype occurred a few times. V and J are TRBV5-1 and TRBJ2-1, with TRBD1 matching 10 bases. The germline CDR1 and CDR2 sequences are SGHRS and YFSETQ. CDR3 length equals 15 residues. Trimming at V came to 4 bases and at J to 3 bases, leaving 4 bases not matched to a gene. The CDR3 region is CASSIRTGGYNEQFF. CDR3 nucleotides: TGCGCCAGCAGCATACGGACAGGGGGCTACAATGAGCAGTTCTTC.

This clonotype was seen only a few times. The V call is TRBV2, the J call TRBJ1-3; D is uncertain. Per germline, CDR1 SNHLY and CDR2 FYNNEI. This CDR3 is 14 amino acids long. V lost 6 bases to trimming and J lost 4 bases, with 13 bases between them. The CDR3 loop is CASRDPATGNTIYF. As DNA, the CDR3 is TGTGCCAGCAGAGATCCCGCCACGGGAAACACCATATATTTT.

The chain links TRBV20-1 to TRBJ2-3, with 14 bases identical to TRBD2. This CDR3 comprises 17 residues. The V gene's germline CDR1 is DFQATT and CDR2 SNEGSKA (reference sequence). Trimming at V came to 6 bases and at J to 3 bases, leaving 11 bases not matched to a gene. The CDR3 here is CSARGTSGSVETDTQYF. The DNA of the CDR3 is TGCAGTGCCCGAGGGACTAGCGGGAGTGTCGAAACAGATACGCAGTATTTT.

A few counts support this clonotype. The rearrangement joins TRBV7-2 to TRBJ2-5; D possibly corresponds to TRBD2 (6 bases). The CDR3 has 15 residues. Between the trimmed V and J ends, which lost 4 bases and 5 bases, there was a span of 17 bases. Germline values: CDR1 SGHTA, CDR2 FQGNSA. As DNA, the CDR3 is TGTGCCAGCAGCTCAGTCGGGACTTCCGGCGAGACCCAGTACTTC. This codes for CASSSVGTSGETQYF.

The chain combines TRBV7-8 with TRBJ2-5; D might be TRBD2 (6 bases). The CDR3 is 16 amino acids. Germline V gene lookup returns CDR1 SGHVS and CDR2 FQNEAQ. Trimming removed 0 bases from V and 5 bases from J, with 16 bases in between. The CDR3 reads CASSLARGRPGETQYF. CDR3 nucleotide sequence: TGTGCCAGCAGCTTAGCCCGGGGGAGGCCCGGCGAGACCCAGTACTTC.

The chain recombines TRBV7-8 with TRBJ1-3, with 9 bases lining up with TRBD1. CDR1 SGHVS and CDR2 FQNEAQ come from the germline V gene. The CDR3 has 17 residues. With V trimmed by 5 bases and J by 3 bases, 11 bases remained unmatched. CDR3 residues: CASSKLPGQGSGNTIYF. Written as DNA, the CDR3 is TGTGCCAGCAGCAAGCTCCCGGGACAGGGAAGTGGAAACACCATATATTTT. The whole variable domain, filled in from reference TRBV7-8 and TRBJ1-3, reads GAGVSQSPRYKVAKRGQDVALRCDPISGHVSLFWYQQALGQGPEFLTYFQNEAQLDKSGLPSDRFFAERPEGSVSTLKIQRTQQEDSAVYLCASSKLPGQGSGNTIYFGEGSWLTVV.

The V gene is TRBV5-3, the J gene TRBJ2-3; TRBD2 matches 9 bases. TRBV5-3 is flagged as an ORF with uncertain function. The CDR3 sequence is 16 residues long. V shed 8 bases and J 4 bases; nucleotides not matched to a gene: 14. The CDR3 coding sequence is TGTGCCAGCAGCCTACGGACTAGCGCAAGACCAGATACGCAGTATTTT. Residues: CASSLRTSARPDTQYF.

The CDR3 loop reads CASSQDKGRGSGNTIYF. The CDR3 DNA reads TGCGCCAGCAGCCAAGATAAGGGCAGGGGCAGTGGAAACACCATATATTTT. The gene calls are TRBV4-1 and TRBJ1-3, with D perhaps TRBD1 (6 bases). Deletions cut 0 bases from V and 3 bases from J, with 15 bases between. The germline CDR1 and CDR2 sequences are MGHRA and YSYEKL. The CDR3 consists of 17 residues.

In nucleotides, the CDR3 is TGTGCCAGCAGCTTAGAGGGGGGACAGCTCTATGGCTACACCTTC. Translated: CASSLEGGQLYGYTF. The gene calls are TRBV11-2 and TRBJ1-2; TRBD1 matches 7 bases. This CDR3 comprises 15 residues. The V segment lost 0 bases and the J segment 4 bases; nucleotides outside the gene matches: 5. Germline V CDR1 and CDR2: SGHAT, FQNNGV.

V gene TRBV7-6 combines with J gene TRBJ2-1, with 10 bases that match TRBD2. In germline, CDR1 is SGHVS, CDR2 FNYEAQ. The CDR3 totals 16 residues. The V gene end was trimmed by 6 bases and the J gene end by 7 bases; junction bases not matched to a gene: 12. The CDR3 here is CASRAPSGGIVNEQFF. The CDR3 coding sequence is TGTGCCAGCAGAGCCCCTAGCGGGGGAATAGTTAATGAGCAGTTCTTC.

This clonotype has only a few counts. The chain recombines TRBV6-5 with TRBJ2-7; 8 bases map to TRBD2. With 0 bases clipped from V and 5 bases from J, the junction kept 3 bases outside the gene matches. Germline V CDR1 and CDR2: MNHEY, SVGAGI. The CDR3 totals 14 residues. The DNA of the CDR3 is TGTGCCAGCAGTTACTCTGGACTAGCTAACGAGCAGTACGTC. Its protein is CASSYSGLANEQYV.

This clonotype was counted between two and nine times. The CDR3 nucleotides are TGTGCCACCAGGGACAGAGACTTTGGAAACACCATATATTTT. It is translated as CATRDRDFGNTIYF. The V gene is TRBV6-5, the J gene TRBJ1-3, with 7 bases aligning to TRBD1. CDR1 is MNHEY and CDR2 is SVGAGI in the germline V gene. The CDR3 extends over 14 amino acids. The junction had 9 bases not matched to a gene; V was cut back by 10 bases and J by 3 bases.

The chain carries TRBV7-2 and TRBJ1-1, with D possibly being TRBD1 (6 bases). CDR3 length: 15 residues. The V end lost 4 bases, the J end lost 8 bases, and 20 bases lay between the germline ends. CDR1 and CDR2 from the germline V gene are SGHTA and FQGNSA. CDR3 sequence (DNA): TGTGCCAGCAGCTCCTCGGGGGCGGGGGGCCTCGAAGCTTTCTTT. Protein: CASSSSGAGGLEAFF. Full variable domain (missing parts from reference TRBV7-2 and TRBJ1-1): GAGVSQSPSNKVTEKGKDVELRCDPISGHTALYWYRQSLGQGLEFLIYFQGNSAPDKSGLPSDRFSAERTGGSVSTLTIQRTQQEDSAVYLCASSSSGAGGLEAFFGQGTRLTVV.

This clonotype occurred a few times. The chain couples TRBV7-9 to TRBJ2-7, with 10 bases aligning to TRBD2. V shed 5 bases, J shed 3 bases, and the junction held 13 bases outside the gene matches. Germline V gene sequence: CDR1 SEHNR, CDR2 FQNEAQ (reference sequence). The CDR3 runs to 17 residues. CDR3 protein: CASSPIPGLAGGYEQYF. CDR3 DNA sequence: TGTGCCAGCAGCCCGATACCGGGTTTAGCGGGGGGCTACGAGCAGTACTTC.

This clonotype was seen many times. The V and J genes are TRBV7-2 and TRBJ2-3; perhaps TRBD1 as D (5 bases). V gave up 4 bases and J gave up 0 bases, with 8 bases separating them. Looked up from germline, CDR1 is SGHTA and CDR2 is FQGNSA. The CDR3 is 14 residues long. The CDR3 protein is CASSSYRSTDTQYF. The CDR3 bases are TGTGCCAGCAGCTCATACAGGAGCACAGATACGCAGTATTTT.

This clonotype has only a few counts. The gene calls are TRBV20-1 and TRBJ2-5; 11 bases align to TRBD2. This CDR3 region has 15 residues. Trimming removed 5 bases from V and 2 bases from J; junction bases left unmatched: 7. The germline V gene has CDR1 DFQATT and CDR2 SNEGSKA (reference sequence). The CDR3 spells CSALPTSGIQETQYF. The CDR3 nucleotides read TGCAGTGCTCTCCCGACTAGCGGGATACAAGAGACCCAGTACTTC.

V usage is TRBV7-2 and J usage is TRBJ2-5; no reliable D call. CDR3 length: 12 amino acids. V lost 9 bases, J lost 5 bases, and 13 bases lay in between. Germline V lookup: CDR1 SGHTA, CDR2 FQGNSA. The CDR3 loop reads CASGPRRETQYF. CDR3 nucleotide sequence: TGTGCCAGTGGACCTCGTAGGGAGACCCAGTACTTC.

This sequence joins TRBV15 and TRBJ2-4; D is unresolved. The germline V gene has CDR1 LNHNV and CDR2 YYDKDF (reference sequence). V was clipped by 3 bases and J by 1 base, with 13 bases between them. The length of the CDR3 is 16 residues. CDR3 amino acids: CATSSPDLTAKNIQYF. The CDR3 nucleotides read TGTGCCACCAGCAGTCCCGACCTCACGGCCAAAAACATTCAGTACTTC.

In its sample, this clonotype was seen many times. V and J are TRBV7-3 and TRBJ2-1, with TRBD2 matching over 11 bases. Unmatched junction bases numbered 7, after V lost 2 bases and J lost 4 bases. The CDR3 loop spans 17 amino acids. Per the germline V gene, CDR1 is SGHTA and CDR2 is FQGTGA. DNA of the CDR3: TGTGCCAGCAGCTTAGGTTCGGCTAGCGGGGGGTACAATGAGCAGTTCTTC. Encoded protein: CASSLGSASGGYNEQFF.

Many counts were recorded for this clonotype. The chain joins TRBV12-3 or TRBV12-4 to TRBJ2-2; TRBD2 might be the D (5 bases). The CDR3 contains 16 residues. V was pared by 7 bases and J by 4 bases, with 19 bases between. CDR3 nucleotides: TGTGCCAGCACGACCCCGCTGCGGGCGGCCACCGGGGAGCTGTTTTTT. Its protein product is CASTTPLRAATGELFF.

The chain uses TRBV7-9 and TRBJ2-3, with 8 bases that match TRBD2. The CDR3 loop spans 17 amino acids. Unmatched junction bases numbered 12, after V lost 6 bases and J lost 1 base. Germline V gives CDR1 SEHNR, CDR2 FQNEAQ (reference sequence). The CDR3 bases are TGTGCCAGCAGTCTACCCGGGGGGGCGGGCGGCACAGATACGCAGTATTTT. This encodes CASSLPGGAGGTDTQYF. Variable domain in full (rest from reference TRBV7-9 and TRBJ2-3): DTGVSQNPRHKITKRGQNVTFRCDPISEHNRLYWYRQTLGQGPEFLTYFQNEAQLEKSRLLSDRFSAERPKGSFSTLEIQRTEQGDSAMYLCASSLPGGAGGTDTQYFGPGTRLTVL.

Only a few counts were recorded for this clonotype. This chain joins TRBV15 and TRBJ2-1, with D perhaps TRBD2 (5 bases). Germline V gene data show CDR1 as LNHNV and CDR2 as YYDKDF (reference sequence). This CDR3 region has 16 residues. V shed 1 base and J shed 6 bases, with 16 bases lying between them. Written as DNA, the CDR3 is TGTGCCACCAGCAGAGGCGGTAGGACTCTTGGCAATGAGCAGTTCTTC. As protein: CATSRGGRTLGNEQFF.

This rearrangement joins TRBV6-5 to TRBJ1-3, with 7 positions matching TRBD1. The CDR3 has 14 amino acids. The V segment lost 6 bases and the J segment 0 bases; nucleotides outside the gene matches: 2. The germline V gene has CDR1 MNHEY and CDR2 SVGAGI. The CDR3 reads CASRGQSSGNTIYF. CDR3 DNA: TGTGCCAGCAGGGGACAGAGCTCTGGAAACACCATATATTTT.

This clonotype came up a few times. J is TRBJ1-2 and V is TRBV7-2; D uncertain. The V end was cut by 0 bases, the J end by 4 bases, with 9 bases between. The CDR3 consists of 14 residues. The V gene's germline CDR1 is SGHTA and CDR2 FQGNSA. The CDR3 here is CASSLAAESYGYTF. CDR3 DNA: TGTGCCAGCAGCTTAGCAGCAGAATCCTATGGCTACACCTTC.

This chain uses TRBV19 with TRBJ1-2; a possible D gene is TRBD1 (5 bases). The germline CDR1 and CDR2 sequences are LNHDA and SQIVND (reference sequence). This CDR3 is 14 amino acids long. The germline V and J ends were trimmed by 5 bases and 7 bases, with 17 bases remaining between them. The CDR3 region has the DNA TGTGCCAGTAGTGACAGAGGACGGCTGGGTGGCTACACCTTC. It is translated as CASSDRGRLGGYTF. The whole variable domain, remainder taken from reference TRBV19 and TRBJ1-2, is DGGITQSPKYLFRKEGQNVTLSCEQNLNHDAMYWYRQDPGQGLRLIYYSQIVNDFQKGDIAEGYSVSREKKESFPLTVTSAQKNPTAFYLCASSDRGRLGGYTFGSGTRLTVV.

This clonotype showed up just a few times. This rearrangement joins TRBV19 to TRBJ2-7, with TRBD1 identical over 11 bases. After removal of 5 bases from V and 5 bases from J, the junction contained 11 bases not matched to a gene. This CDR3 region has 16 residues. CDR1 is LNHDA and CDR2 is SQIVND in the germline V gene (reference sequence). The CDR3 spells CASSSGTGGPADEQYV. CDR3 DNA sequence: TGTGCCAGTAGTTCCGGGACAGGGGGTCCGGCGGACGAGCAGTACGTC.